These T cell receptor beta chains were read from a single sample in a study of radiation and T cells in renal cell carcinoma. Clones were sequenced by immunoSEQ multiplex PCR, and TCRdb holds only the in-frame ones, with some missing. The table records 150,000 to 200,000 clones, about 85% of them present only once. The sequencing used blood, collected from a patient whose treatment included radiotherapy and nephrectomy. Every receptor here comes from a woman in her 50s with renal cell carcinoma. CDR3s include the opening cysteine and the closing phenylalanine or tryptophan. The D gene is left open where the match is weak. The size entry is marked missing in some rows and otherwise reads once, few, many or a size class.

J,D,V,size,DNA,CDR3
TRBJ1-1,TRBD1,TRBV19,NA,TGTGCCAGTAGTATAGTCGGCAGGGGGTGGACTGAAGCTTTCTTT,CASSIVGRGWTEAFF
TRBJ1-1,NA,TRBV7-2,NA,TGTGCCAGCAGCTTAGAAGCAGGGGTGTCGATTGAAGCTTTCTTT,CASSLEAGVSIEAFF
TRBJ2-4,NA,TRBV19,NA,TGTGCCAGTAGGGTGAGATCAGCCAAAAACATTCAGTACTTC,CASRVRSAKNIQYF
TRBJ1-1,NA,TRBV6-5,NA,TGTGCCAGCAGTCCAGGACTGCGCATGAACACTGAAGCTTTCTTT,CASSPGLRMNTEAFF
TRBJ2-5,NA,TRBV7-2,NA,TGTGCCAGCAGTCTTAGTCTAGTAAGGGAGACCCAGTACTTC,CASSLSLVRETQYF
TRBJ2-5,NA,TRBV7-2,NA,TGTGCCAGCAGCTTAGGCCCAGGCCAAGGCCAAGAGACCCAGTACTTC,CASSLGPGQGQETQYF
TRBJ2-6,TRBD1,TRBV27,NA,TGTGCCAGCAGTTCTCGCGCGGCAGGGGGTTCGACTGGGGCCAACGTCCTGACTTTC,CASSSRAAGGSTGANVLTF
TRBJ2-7,TRBD1,TRBV18,NA,TGTGCCAGCTCACCTCAGGGACAGAACCCCTACGAGCAGTACTTC,CASSPQGQNPYEQYF
TRBJ1-1,NA,TRBV7-8,NA,TGTGCCAGCAGCTTAGCCAGGAACACTGAAGCTTTCTTT,CASSLARNTEAFF
TRBJ2-1,NA,TRBV11-3,NA,TGTGCCAGCAGCTTAGTCGGTCCTCAGGTATTGGGTGAGCAGTTCTTC,CASSLVGPQVLGEQFF
TRBJ2-2,TRBD1,TRBV6-1,once,TGTGCCAGCAGACAGGGGGCGCTTTTAGCCGGGGAGCTGTTTTTT,CASRQGALLAGELFF
TRBJ2-1,TRBD1,TRBV6-5,NA,TGTGCCAGCAGTCACGGGCCAGACAGGGTCAATGAGCAGTTCTTC,CASSHGPDRVNEQFF
TRBJ2-7,NA,TRBV5-1,NA,TGCGCCAGCAGCTCCTTAGACGGGTCCTACGAGCAGTACTTC,CASSSLDGSYEQYF
TRBJ2-7,NA,TRBV6-6,NA,TGTGCCAGCAAAAGCGGAGACTACGAGCAGTACTTC,CASKSGDYEQYF
TRBJ1-2,NA,TRBV10-3,NA,TGTGCCATCAGTCTCGGACAGCCGGGGGGCTATGGCTACACCTTC,CAISLGQPGGYGYTF
TRBJ1-3,NA,TRBV7-8,NA,TGTGCCAGCAGCCCAGGGGTCGGAAACACCATATATTTT,CASSPGVGNTIYF
TRBJ1-1,TRBD1,TRBV11-2,NA,TGTGCCAGCAGCGCCTGGGACAGGGGGATTGGTACTGAAGCTTTCTTT,CASSAWDRGIGTEAFF
TRBJ1-5,NA,TRBV9,NA,TGTGCCAGCAGCCGGACAGCATCGACAGACCAGCCCCAGCATTTT,CASSRTASTDQPQHF
TRBJ1-4,NA,TRBV15,NA,TGTGCCACCAGCAGCCCCCCGCGCATGGGTGAAAAACTGTTTTTT,CATSSPPRMGEKLFF
TRBJ2-3,NA,TRBV5-4,NA,TGTGCCAGCAGCTTGGTAGGTTCAGATACGCAGTATTTT,CASSLVGSDTQYF
TRBJ1-1,NA,TRBV6-5,NA,TGTGCCAGCAGGCCCAGGGGTCTGAGGACTGAAGCTTTCTTT,CASRPRGLRTEAFF
TRBJ1-1,TRBD1,TRBV6-5,NA,TGTGCCAGCAGTTTAGGACAGGGGGACACTGAAGCTTTCTTT,CASSLGQGDTEAFF
TRBJ2-7,NA,TRBV6-1,NA,TGTGCCAGCCGTGATTTTGGACAGCAGAATTACGAGCAGTACTTC,CASRDFGQQNYEQYF
TRBJ2-2,NA,TRBV29-1,once,TGCAGCGTTGAATATGGGGCGAACACCGGGGAGCTGTTTTTT,CSVEYGANTGELFF
TRBJ1-1,NA,TRBV7-9,NA,TGTGCCAGCAGCTTAGAGTCCTCGCGGGCTTTCTTT,CASSLESSRAFF
TRBJ2-1,NA,TRBV4-1,NA,TGCGCCAGCAGCCAGAGGTCCCACAATGAGCAGTTCTTC,CASSQRSHNEQFF
TRBJ1-2,NA,TRBV18,NA,TGTGCCAGCTCACCACCCGTCAGAACATATGGCTACACCTTC,CASSPPVRTYGYTF
TRBJ2-1,NA,TRBV13,NA,TGTGCCAGCAGCTTACCGACGACTGGTAATGAGCAGTTCTTC,CASSLPTTGNEQFF
TRBJ1-1,NA,TRBV5-1,NA,TGCGCCAGCAGCCAGGAACCGAACACTGAAGCTTTCTTT,CASSQEPNTEAFF
TRBJ2-1,TRBD2,TRBV7-9,few,TGTGCCAGCAGCCGCATAGCGGGGGGCAGGAATGAGCAGTTCTTC,CASSRIAGGRNEQFF
TRBJ1-3,TRBD1,TRBV6-1,once,TGTGCCAGTACCGGGACAGACTCTGGAAACACCATATATTTT,CASTGTDSGNTIYF
TRBJ1-2,NA,TRBV4-3,NA,TGCGCCAGCAGCCAAGAAACAGGTAGTGGCTACACCTTC,CASSQETGSGYTF
TRBJ2-7,NA,TRBV19,NA,TGTGCCAGTAGTATAGGGACATTTTCCTACGAGCAGTACTTC,CASSIGTFSYEQYF
TRBJ2-1,TRBD1,TRBV7-9,NA,TGTGCCAGCAGCTCAGGGACAGGGCCTAAGGTGCAGTTCTTC,CASSSGTGPKVQFF
TRBJ1-2,TRBD1,TRBV19,NA,TGTGCCACCCGGGACAGGGACTATGGCTACACCTTC,CATRDRDYGYTF
TRBJ2-1,TRBD2,TRBV27,once,TGTGCCAGCAGGGGACTAGGCTACAATGAGCAGTTCTTC,CASRGLGYNEQFF
TRBJ1-2,NA,TRBV7-9,NA,TGTGCCAGCAGCGGGCAGTATGGCTACACCTTC,CASSGQYGYTF
TRBJ1-6,NA,TRBV9,NA,TGTGCCAGCAGCGTAGCTGGTTCGGGGACTCAAGGACCCCTCCACTTT,CASSVAGSGTQGPLHF
TRBJ2-3,NA,TRBV7-2,NA,TGTGCCAGCAGCTTAGGGAGAGAGGATACGCAGTATTTT,CASSLGREDTQYF
TRBJ1-2,NA,TRBV9,NA,TGTGCCAGCAGCAGCCAGGTTGGCGGACCGTATGGCTACACCTTC,CASSSQVGGPYGYTF
TRBJ2-7,NA,TRBV6-1,NA,TGTGCCAGCAGTGAAGTGGTGGGGGCGGGCGAGCAGTACTTC,CASSEVVGAGEQYF
TRBJ1-1,NA,TRBV29-1,NA,TGCAGCGTTGAAGGATTACAGGGATTGAGGCCCACTGAAGCTTTCTTT,CSVEGLQGLRPTEAFF
TRBJ2-7,TRBD2,TRBV29-1,NA,TGCAGCGCCGGGACTAGCGGGGGGTCTGACGAGCAGTACTTC,CSAGTSGGSDEQYF
TRBJ1-1,NA,TRBV4-2,NA,TGTGCCAGCAGCCAAGATGAACCCACCCCTGACAGGCCCCTTCGGGGCACTGAAGCTTTCTTT,CASSQDEPTPDRPLRGTEAFF
TRBJ2-3,TRBD2,TRBV5-1,NA,TGCGCCAGCAGCCTCCGACTAGCGGTGAATACGCAGTATTTT,CASSLRLAVNTQYF
TRBJ2-3,TRBD2,TRBV7-2,once,TGTGCCAGCAGCTTCCTAGCGGGGGGAGGGTCAGATACGCAGTATTTT,CASSFLAGGGSDTQYF
TRBJ1-2,NA,TRBV5-6,NA,TGTGCCAGCAGCTTTCGTGGTTGGGGCTATGGCTACACCTTC,CASSFRGWGYGYTF